Listed below are T cell receptor beta chains from one sample, sequenced in a study of Graves' ophthalmopathy and Graves' hyperthyroidism. MiXCR was run by TCRdb on the multiplex PCR reads, yielding one entry per CDR3 protein. The data hold hundreds of thousands of distinct CDR3 sequences, with 20% to 25% observed a single time. Sequencing was done on a sample of peripheral blood. The receptors shown here come from a woman between 18 and 30 years old with stable Graves' hyperthyroidism. Some clones in this sample may be carry-over from other donors' samples. The CDR3 runs from the conserved cysteine through the conserved F or W. A D gene is named only where the DNA matches it firmly. Rows may omit the clone size; those that give it use once, few, many or a size class.

size	V	D	J	CDR3	DNA
many	TRBV14	NA	TRBJ2-5	CASSQDPKTQYF	TGTGCCAGCAGCCAAGATCCAAAGACCCAGTACTTC
many	TRBV6-1	NA	TRBJ1-1	CASSQRTHIFEAFF	TGTGCCAGCAGTCAAAGGACCCATATCTTTGAAGCTTTCTTT
many	TRBV6-5	NA	TRBJ2-7	CASGGALGGYEQYF	TGTGCCAGCGGGGGGGCACTGGGGGGCTACGAGCAGTACTTC
NA	TRBV18	TRBD1	TRBJ1-1	CASSPPTGGNTEAFF	TGTGCCAGCTCACCCCCGACAGGGGGGAACACTGAAGCTTTCTTT
NA	TRBV24-1	NA	TRBJ2-2	CATSVEDTGELLF	TGTGCCACCAGTGTTGAGGACACCGGGGAGCTGTTGTTT
many	TRBV7-3	NA	TRBJ1-1	CASSLSGTGGTEAFF	TGTGCCAGCAGCTTATCTGGCACGGGGGGCACTGAAGCTTTCTTT
many	TRBV2	NA	TRBJ2-5	CASSYRAETQYF	TGTGCCAGCAGTTACAGGGCTGAGACCCAGTACTTC
many	TRBV6-2/TRBV6-3	NA	TRBJ2-7	CASSTFWDPRNYEQYF	TGTGCCAGCAGCACATTCTGGGACCCGAGGAACTACGAGCAGTACTTC
few	TRBV6-1	NA	TRBJ1-2	CASSLDGVTRGYTF	TGTGCCAGCAGCTTGGACGGAGTAACAAGGGGCTACACCTTC
many	TRBV28	NA	TRBJ1-2	CASSSLKRNNYGYTF	TGTGCCAGCAGTTCCCTAAAGCGAAACAACTATGGCTACACCTTC
many	TRBV6-1	NA	TRBJ2-7	CASSPIRGPGYEQYF	TGTGCCAGCAGTCCGATCAGGGGCCCGGGCTACGAGCAGTACTTC
many	TRBV20-1	NA	TRBJ2-7	CSARGGALYEQYF	TGCAGTGCTAGAGGGGGGGCGCTTTACGAGCAGTACTTC
many	TRBV11-3	NA	TRBJ1-1	CASQGSSNTEAFF	TGTGCCAGTCAGGGGTCAAGTAACACTGAAGCTTTCTTT
few	TRBV18	TRBD1	TRBJ1-2	CASSPTGTGGFYGYTF	TGTGCCAGCTCACCTACCGGGACAGGGGGCTTCTATGGCTACACCTTC
many	TRBV12-3/TRBV12-4	TRBD2	TRBJ2-7	CASSPSGGTFYEQYF	TGTGCCAGCAGTCCTAGCGGGGGGACATTTTACGAGCAGTACTTC
few	TRBV6-1	NA	TRBJ1-3	CASSAEGNTIYF	TGTGCCAGCAGTGCGGAGGGAAACACCATATATTTT
many	TRBV11-2	TRBD1	TRBJ2-7	CASSSGTGRNYEQYF	TGTGCCAGCAGCTCTGGGACAGGGCGGAACTACGAGCAGTACTTC
few	TRBV3-1	NA	TRBJ2-5	CASSPTSQETQYF	TGTGCCAGCAGCCCGACAAGTCAAGAGACCCAGTACTTC
many	TRBV11-2	TRBD2	TRBJ2-5	CASSLVLAGVETQYF	TGTGCCAGCAGCTTAGTTTTAGCGGGAGTTGAGACCCAGTACTTC
many	TRBV5-1	TRBD1	TRBJ2-5	CASSQPDRGRRETQYF	TGCGCCAGCAGCCAACCGGACAGGGGGCGCCGGGAGACCCAGTACTTC
medium-sized	TRBV2	NA	TRBJ2-5	CASSETAQETQYF	TGTGCCAGCAGTGAGACAGCACAAGAGACCCAGTACTTC
few	TRBV5-1	TRBD2	TRBJ2-7	CASSASGATYEQYF	TGCGCCAGCAGCGCTAGCGGGGCAACCTACGAGCAGTACTTC
NA	TRBV12-3/TRBV12-4	NA	TRBJ1-1	CASRILRVTEAFF	TGTGCCAGCAGAATCCTCCGGGTCACTGAAGCTTTCTTT
many	TRBV27	NA	TRBJ1-1	CASSLEPGWTEAFF	TGTGCCAGCAGTTTAGAACCGGGTTGGACTGAAGCTTTCTTT